This T cell receptor (beta chain) was sequenced during a study of T cell responses to AZD1222 COVID-19 vaccine. Study conclusions and caveats: It was only after the peak T cell response that any repertoires were sampled.

Sequencing used immunoSEQ multiplex PCR; TCRdb keeps in-frame clones, though not all of them. The sample carries under 200,000 clones, more than 85% recorded once. On this clone itself: Its antigen is currently unknown.

Sample: peripheral blood, taken on day 0 of AZD1222 vaccination. The clonotype comes from an adult in good health.

The CDR3 here is CASSSLKRETYEQYF. CDR3 DNA: TGTGCCAGCAGCTCCCTTAAGCGGGAGACCTACGAGCAGTACTTC. The J gene is TRBJ2-7, the V gene TRBV5-4; 8 bases fit TRBD2. Germline-derived CDR1 and CDR2 are SGHNT and YYREEE (reference sequence). The trim removed 3 bases at V and 2 bases at J, leaving 7 bases unmatched. This CDR3 has 15 amino acids.